This T cell receptor (beta chain) was documented in a study of T cells in Graves' hyperthyroidism and ophthalmopathy (dated by TCRdb to between 2019 and 2020). In terms of the full investigation: Peripheral blood samples were taken at initial diagnosis, before any treatment was given. A discovery cohort of fewer than 110 patients, approximately 45 with Graves' ophthalmopathy and 55 to 65 with stable Graves' hyperthyroidism, was used to find distinguishing TCR V-J signatures. Following sampling, methimazole starting at 30 mg daily was given to hyperthyroidism patients, and high-dose intravenous methylprednisolone was given to ophthalmopathy patients. For training and testing, the 100 or so patients in the discovery cohort were randomly divided in a 7:3 ratio. TCR Vbeta CDR3 sequencing of roughly 140 peripheral blood samples (roughly 43 ophthalmopathy, roughly 74 hyperthyroidism and some 17 progressor patients) is reported in the paper. Prospective prediction of ophthalmopathy was tested in an independent validation cohort consisting of 18 to 20 hyperthyroidism patients and approximately 16 patients who later progressed to ophthalmopathy. In addition, the study compared T-cell repertoires in thyroid tissue and in blood from five to seven Graves' hyperthyroidism patients.

Stable Graves' hyperthyroidism was defined as no progression to ophthalmopathy during 18 months of follow-up. Hyperthyroidism patients were newly diagnosed, had a disease duration of under 2 months, and were aged 18 to 65 years. The study excluded patients with uncontrolled infections, other autoimmune diseases, pregnancy or lactation. Diagnoses relied on clinical symptoms, serum thyroxine and TRAb, thyroid ultrasound and orbital computed tomography. PBMCs were separated from roughly 10 ml of fresh peripheral blood using Ficoll-Paque density gradient centrifugation. Total RNA was extracted using Trizol reagent, and RNA quality was assessed on an Agilent 2100 Bioanalyzer. What the authors observed across the whole study: In cross-validation, a model built on a 13 V-J signature told ophthalmopathy apart from stable hyperthyroidism with roughly 87% sensitivity and around 84% specificity, and in testing the same model reached 80%/75%. In validation, progression to ophthalmopathy was predicted by the model with almost 71% sensitivity and about 72% specificity, a median of roughly six months before onset. Sample size was not statistically predetermined, and blinding of investigators to group allocation was not performed. Blood samples also contained most of the expanded thyroid clonotypes (frequency above 0.001), which suggests that blood repertoires may reflect thyroid immune responses.

TCR beta CDR3 regions were amplified from RNA transcripts. For the first round of RT-PCR on the TCR CDR3, the HTBI primer set was used together with the Qiagen OneStep RT-PCR kit. The libraries were constructed in a second round of multiplex PCR and then size-selected and purified. Paired-end sequencing of the libraries was performed with 100 bp reads on an Illumina HiSeq2000. In the source study's methods: SOAPnuke was used to process the raw data, removing reads that contained adapters or uncalled bases, had a mean Phred below 15, or lacked an exact match to the constant primer or identifier. High-quality paired reads were merged with COPE v1.2.5, and unique nucleotide sequences were defined as clonotypes. MiTCR v1.1 was used to align the clonotypes against IMGT TRBV, TRBD and TRBJ reference segments. Only V-J combinations with frequency above 0.0001, covering about 99% of repertoires, were analysed. The TCS score was defined as the ratio of F50 (clonal expansion) to E x V (chaos), calculated using BLOSUM62-based TCRdist between CDR3 peptides within each V-J. Welch's t-statistics and random forest reduced fewer than 600 V-J features to some 14, which were used in a naive Bayes classifier (R e1071). TCRdb redid the processing of the public reads, applying fastp at Q25 and MiXCR, and retained in-frame beta chains. Records with the same CDR3 protein are collapsed into one entry carrying the most frequent genes and DNA. These V and J calls derive from TCRdb rather than the authors' analysis. Present in this sample are about 420,000 distinct CDR3 sequences, roughly an eighth of which were seen just once. The ten largest clones add up to around 5.3% of the sample.

The sample holds many counts of this clonotype. No cognate antigen has been identified for it. No base-level quality is on record; no much larger clone is a single base apart. This receptor was identified in a woman between 18 and 30 years old with Graves' hyperthyroidism. The sample consisted of blood.

The nucleotides read TGCAGTGCCACTAGCGGGATGGCTCCGGGTAGCACAGATACGCAGTATTTT. The translation is CSATSGMAPGSTDTQYF. The sequence joins TRBV20-1 to TRBJ2-3; the central 10 bases match TRBD2. The germline V gene (reference sequence) provides CDR1 DFQATT and CDR2 SNEGSKA. The V end gives up 6 bases and the J end 0 bases, leaving 12 bases in the junction not matched to a gene. The CDR3 runs 17 residues from the cysteine to the phenylalanine. Of all the DNA, just the CDR3 is kept, 51 bases in frame from base 1.